This T cell receptor beta chain comes out of a study of blood T cell repertoires in COVID-19. Study at large: Whether acute or convalescent, the COVID-19 samples came from the United States, Italy and Spain. Nucleic acid was either cDNA or gDNA, and it came from T cells, B-cell-depleted T cells, or PBMCs.

With V trimmed by 1 base and J by 2 bases, 2 bases remained unmatched. The CDR3 has 15 residues. Followed over time, Seattle patients had been enrolled while infection was active. Original processing methods: Amplification with reference gene primers provided the estimates of nucleated cell counts. Clones were sequenced by immunoSEQ multiplex PCR, and TCRdb holds only the in-frame ones, with some missing. V and J calls and clone size come straight from that table; D and trimming were deduced from the DNA. The sample consists of 330,000 or so clones, roughly 87% of them appearing once. The specimen sequenced was peripheral blood. The receptor was derived from a man aged 30 to 39 with COVID-19, enrolled during active disease. The genes are TRBV23-1 and TRBJ1-1, with 9 bases lining up with TRBD1. TRBV23-1 is filed as an ORF, its function uncertain. The CDR3 DNA reads as TGCGCCAGCAGTCAATACAGGGGGCGAAACACTGAAGCTTTCTTT. Translating gives CASSQYRGRNTEAFF.